The clone carrying this T cell receptor (beta chain) appeared many times. Time point noted: sample taken at primary tumor resection. In each case, whole RNA from tumor, nontumor lung or frozen PBMC was sequenced unsorted. Donation came from about 72 patients with untreated early-stage non-small cell lung cancer. TCRdb re-analysed the 5' RACE reads in MiXCR, keeping a single row per CDR3 protein. The sample lists around 60,000 distinct CDR3 sequences, 7.5% to 9% occurring once. This sample was taken from a study of spatial heterogeneity in lung cancer. Study in general: Consistently, beta-chain sequences turned up in larger numbers than alpha-chain sequences did.

Germline CDR1 reads DFQATT; CDR2 reads SNEGSKA (reference sequence). This CDR3 region has 14 residues. V dropped 4 bases and J dropped 1 base, with 14 bases sitting between them. The chain recombines TRBV20-1 with TRBJ2-7, with D maybe TRBD2 (5 bases). This TCR derives from a female donor with early-stage non-small cell lung cancer. The material sequenced was PBMCs, taken at surgery. CDR3 amino acids: CSANPILGSYEQYF. The CDR3 DNA reads as TGCAGTGCTAACCCTATACTAGGTTCCTACGAGCAGTACTTC.